The 28 T cell receptor beta chains listed next were all sequenced from one sample in a study of regulatory T cells in long-lasting Graves disease (dated by TCRdb to 2020 to 2022). The time point label, as the study defines it: newly diagnosed GD, antithyroid drugs for less than 3 months. For both TCR sequencing and RNA sequencing, RNA was extracted from PBMCs using TRIzol. Library preparation used multiplex PCR. The reads were generated on an Illumina HiSeq 4000. iRepertoire HTBI primers and Arm-PCR amplification of CDR3 regions were used to construct TCR beta libraries. TCRdb ran its own pipeline on the public reads, namely fastp trimming at Q25 and MiXCR clone calling, and kept in-frame beta chains. Here each entry gathers all rows of one CDR3 protein and keeps the most common genes and DNA. The sample table contains approximately 540,000 distinct CDR3 sequences; only one count was recorded for more than 10% of them. Of the sample, approximately 9% falls within the top ten clones.

These data were likewise used in another study, on T cells in Graves' hyperthyroidism and ophthalmopathy.

This specimen consisted of peripheral blood mononuclear cells (PBMCs), obtained at new diagnosis, from a patient treated with antithyroid drugs. Receptor source: a woman aged 30 to 39 with Graves disease. Donor details come from another sample of the same person, matched by shared clones.

A few counts support this clonotype. V gene TRBV19 combines with J gene TRBJ2-7, with D unclear. Trimming removed 5 bases from V and 7 bases from J, with 18 bases in between. Germline CDR1 LNHDA, CDR2 SQIVND (reference sequence). The CDR3 runs 14 residues. DNA for the CDR3: TGTGCCAGTAGTGAACGACGGACCATCAAGGAGCAGTACTTC. As protein: CASSERRTIKEQYF.

This clonotype was detected many times. The J gene is TRBJ2-3, the V gene TRBV3-1, with D hard to call. The CDR3 consists of 13 residues. V lost 4 bases and J 4 bases, leaving 9 bases between the germline ends. CDR1 is LGHDT and CDR2 is YNNKEL in the germline V gene (reference sequence). The CDR3 coding sequence is TGTGCCAGCAGCCTTAGAGGACCAGATACGCAGTATTTT. It codes for CASSLRGPDTQYF.

The rearrangement links TRBV15 to TRBJ2-5, with D possibly being TRBD2 (5 bases). Germline CDR1 reads LNHNV; CDR2 reads YYDKDF (reference sequence). CDR3 length: 16 residues. V was cut by 3 bases and J by 1 base, with 15 bases left in between. CDR3 sequence: CATSRDRDLTQETQYF. The CDR3 nucleotides read TGTGCCACCAGCAGGGATCGGGATCTAACCCAAGAGACCCAGTACTTC.

Only a few counts were recorded for this clonotype. The chain recombines TRBV6-2 or TRBV6-3 with TRBJ1-2; no firm D call. The CDR3 loop spans 17 amino acids. Trimming left V 3 bases short and J 2 bases short, with 19 bases between. Germline lookup yields CDR1 MNHEY and CDR2 SVGEGT. The chain's CDR3 is CASSYRVADKLNYGYTF. CDR3 sequence (DNA): TGTGCCAGCAGTTATAGGGTGGCAGATAAACTGAACTATGGCTACACCTTC.

This clonotype was seen repeatedly, ten times or more. The chain combines TRBV19 with TRBJ1-2; 12 bases are shared with TRBD1. Trimming took 7 bases from V and 6 from J; bases not matched to a gene: 6. This CDR3 spans 14 amino acids. CDR1 LNHDA and CDR2 SQIVND come from the germline V gene (reference sequence). CDR3 nucleotides: TGTGCCAGTACCCGGGACAGGGGGCAGAATGGCTACACCTTC. Its protein product is CASTRDRGQNGYTF.

The table lists this clonotype with a few counts. A much more abundant neighbour one base away suggests this may be a read error. J is TRBJ2-1 and V is TRBV9; 9 bases align to TRBD2. Germline V lookup: CDR1 SGDLS, CDR2 YYNGEE. CDR3 length equals 18 residues. The DNA for the CDR3 is TGTGCCAGCAGCGTAGCTACGTCGCGGGAGGGATCCTACAATGAGCCGTTCTTC. Translating it yields CASSVATSREGSYNEPFF.

The CDR3 DNA reads TGTGCCAGTAGTACAGGGGCCGTGCTGTTTTTT. This sequence encodes CASSTGAVLFF. The chain combines TRBV19 with TRBJ2-2, with a tentative D call TRBD1 (6 bases). The CDR3 totals 11 residues. CDR1 and CDR2 from the germline V gene are LNHDA and SQIVND (reference sequence). Deletions cut 4 bases from V and 13 bases from J, with 10 bases between.

This clonotype has just a few counts. This chain links TRBV28 with TRBJ1-2; TRBD1 agrees at 7 bases. The CDR3 length is 13 residues. Unmatched junction bases numbered 10, after V lost 7 bases and J lost 8 bases. Germline V gene sequence: CDR1 MDHEN, CDR2 SYDVKM. CDR3: CASNIQGPGGYTF. The CDR3 DNA reads TGTGCCAGCAACATACAGGGGCCGGGAGGCTACACCTTC.

A word on this clonotype: Mismatch with germline at one junction end may stem from a read error. This chain joins TRBV4-3 and TRBJ2-7, with TRBD2 matching 13 bases. The CDR3 contains 18 residues. Germline lookup yields CDR1 LGHNA and CDR2 YSLEER. CDR3 in amino acids: CASGQELWTSGRLDEQYF. DNA of the CDR3: TGCGCCAGCGGCCAAGAGTTGTGGACTAGCGGGAGATTGGACGAGCAGTACTTC.

This chain links TRBV12-3 or TRBV12-4 with TRBJ1-2, with D unclear. The ends were cut back, 1 base at V and 0 bases at J, with 9 bases in the middle. CDR3 size: 15 residues. CDR3 amino acids: CASSLVWRSNYGYTF. The CDR3 region has the DNA TGTGCCAGCAGTTTAGTGTGGCGTTCTAACTATGGCTACACCTTC.

A few counts support this clonotype. The gene calls are TRBV3-1 and TRBJ2-2, with 11 bases identical to TRBD2. Germline values: CDR1 LGHDT, CDR2 YNNKEL (reference sequence). The CDR3 covers 15 residues. The V segment lost 6 bases and the J segment 6 bases; nucleotides outside the gene matches: 6. CDR3 sequence reads: CASRVALAGAGELFF. The CDR3 region has the DNA TGTGCCAGCAGGGTAGCACTAGCGGGAGCCGGGGAGCTGTTTTTT. Full variable domain (missing parts from reference TRBV3-1 and TRBJ2-2): DTAVSQTPKYLVTQMGNDKSIKCEQNLGHDTMYWYKQDSKKFLKIMFSYNNKELIINETVPNRFSPKSPDKAHLNLHINSLELGDSAVYFCASRVALAGAGELFFGEGSRLTVL.

As to this clonotype: Given the absence of the conserved phenylalanine or tryptophan at the CDR3 end, a read error is likely. The chain employs TRBV11-2 and TRBJ2-1; no firm D call. Trimming removed 2 bases at V and 3 bases at J, with 17 bases between. CDR3 length: 17 residues. The germline CDR1 and CDR2 sequences are SGHAT and FQNNGV. The CDR3 DNA sequence: TGTGCCAGCAGCTTACAGGCCGATAACCTTAACTACAATGAGCAGTTCTCC. Residues: CASSLQADNLNYNEQFS.

This rearrangement joins TRBV20-1 to TRBJ2-7, with 7 positions matching TRBD2. Germline V gene data show CDR1 as DFQATT and CDR2 as SNEGSKA (reference sequence). The trim removed 7 bases at V and 1 base at J, leaving 7 bases unmatched. The CDR3 extends over 13 amino acids. The CDR3 loop reads CSGGGSRSYEQYF. CDR3 nucleotides: TGCAGTGGCGGGGGTAGCAGATCCTACGAGCAGTACTTC.

This clonotype was counted only a few times. The chain combines TRBV20-1 with TRBJ1-1; a possible D gene is TRBD1 (6 bases). Per the germline V gene, CDR1 is DFQATT and CDR2 is SNEGSKA (reference sequence). V was shortened by 5 bases and J by 1 base, with 11 bases between the two germline ends. The CDR3 contains 13 residues. CDR3 protein: CSASQGGNTEAFF. In DNA form, the CDR3 reads TGCAGTGCTTCACAGGGAGGGAACACTGAAGCTTTCTTT.

This clonotype occurred a few times. The chain combines TRBV10-3 with TRBJ2-7, with no clear D. Deletions cut 0 bases from V and 4 bases from J, with 13 bases between. The length of the CDR3 is 15 residues. Germline CDR1 ENHRY, CDR2 SYGVKD. As DNA, the CDR3 is TGTGCCATCAGTGAGTCACAGTTCTCGTTTTACGAGCAGTACTTC. It codes for CAISESQFSFYEQYF.

The rearrangement uses TRBV5-1 and TRBJ1-1; TRBD1 matches at 9 bases. Germline trimming cut 5 bases from V and 7 bases from J; bases unmatched to any gene: 12. This CDR3 comprises 15 residues. Per the germline V gene, CDR1 is SGHRS and CDR2 is YFSETQ. The CDR3 protein is CASRTGTGYGGEAFF. In DNA, the CDR3 is TGCGCCAGCAGGACCGGGACAGGGTATGGCGGTGAAGCTTTCTTT. The full variable domain, in which reference TRBV5-1 and TRBJ1-1 provide the parts outside the CDR3, is KAGVTQTPRYLIKTRGQQVTLSCSPISGHRSVSWYQQTPGQGLQFLFEYFSETQRNKGNFPGRFSGRQFSNSRSEMNVSTLELGDSALYLCASRTGTGYGGEAFFGQGTRLTVV.

There are a few counts of this clonotype. The chain joins TRBV6-4 to TRBJ1-1; the D is unclear. The germline CDR1 and CDR2 sequences are MRHNA and SNTAGT. V was pared by 9 bases and J by 11 bases, with 22 bases between. CDR3 length: 13 residues. In nucleotides, the CDR3 is TGTGCCAGATCAGGACTCTCCTGGTCTGTGGCTTTCTTT. Translating it yields CARSGLSWSVAFF.

At least ten counts were recorded for this clonotype. The chain carries TRBV19 and TRBJ2-7; 11 bases map to TRBD2. CDR3 length: 14 residues. With V trimmed by 4 bases and J by 2 bases, 1 base remained unmatched. The germline V gene has CDR1 LNHDA and CDR2 SQIVND (reference sequence). For the CDR3, the DNA is TGTGCCAGTAGTACACTAGCGGGAGCCTACGAGCAGTACTTC. It encodes CASSTLAGAYEQYF.

In this sample, this clonotype turned up many times. The J gene is TRBJ2-7, the V gene TRBV20-1, with 10 bases lining up with TRBD1. Germline-derived CDR1 and CDR2 are DFQATT and SNEGSKA (reference sequence). The CDR3 totals 14 residues. After removal of 5 bases from V and 5 bases from J, the junction contained 9 bases not matched to a gene. The CDR3 spells CSALNRQGAHEQYF. Written as DNA, the CDR3 is TGCAGTGCTCTAAATAGACAGGGGGCTCACGAGCAGTACTTC.

Concerning this clonotype itself: A much larger clone is a single base away; this may be a read error. The chain combines TRBV2 with TRBJ2-1; D ambiguous. Germline CDR1 is SNHLY and CDR2 is FYNNEI. The length of the CDR3 is 15 residues. This CDR3 is CASSESVFFNNGQFF. For the CDR3, the DNA is TGTGCCAGCAGTGAATCAGTGTTTTTCAACAATGGGCAGTTCTTC.

This clonotype occurred many times. This rearrangement joins TRBV4-3 to TRBJ2-3; TRBD2 matches at 8 bases. The CDR3 is 15 amino acids. The J segment lost 6 bases and the V segment lost 1 base, leaving 6 bases of the junction unmatched. The germline V gene has CDR1 LGHNA and CDR2 YSLEER. The CDR3 sequence is CASSQAGRVLDTQYF. Here the CDR3 DNA reads TGCGCCAGCAGCCAAGCCGGGAGGGTGCTGGATACGCAGTATTTT.

The chain uses TRBV12-3 or TRBV12-4 and TRBJ2-1, with 9 nucleotides matching TRBD2. This CDR3 has 17 residues. The trim removed 6 bases at V and 0 bases at J, leaving 9 bases unmatched. CDR3 loop: CASSPTSGTTSYNEQFF. Written as DNA, the CDR3 is TGTGCCAGCAGCCCGACTAGCGGCACCACCTCCTACAATGAGCAGTTCTTC.

Ten or more counts support this clonotype. V gene TRBV20-1 combines with J gene TRBJ1-2; D may be TRBD1 (6 bases). Germline-derived CDR1 and CDR2 are DFQATT and SNEGSKA (reference sequence). Deletions cut 8 bases from V and 6 bases from J, with 16 bases between. The CDR3 loop spans 12 amino acids. CDR3 coding DNA: TGCAGTTTGGAGGGACAATCCGATGGCTACACCTTC. Translated: CSLEGQSDGYTF.

Worth noting for this clonotype: This may be a read error: a much more frequent sequence differs by one nucleotide. The CDR3 coding sequence is TGTGCCTGCAGCTTAGGATCAGGGATCGAAGCTTTCTTT. Translating gives CACSLGSGIEAFF. The V and J genes are TRBV11-3 and TRBJ1-1, with a weak D call TRBD1 (5 bases). CDR1 is SGHNT and CDR2 is YENEEA in the germline V gene. The CDR3 loop spans 13 amino acids. The full variable domain, completed using reference TRBV11-3 and TRBJ1-1, is EAGVVQSPRYKIIEKKQPVAFWCNPISGHNTLYWYLQNLGQGPELLIRYENEEAVDDSQLPKDRFSAERLKGVDSTLKIQPAELGDSAVYLCACSLGSGIEAFFGQGTRLTVV.

This clonotype appeared many times. V and J are TRBV30 and TRBJ2-6; a weak D match, TRBD1 (6 bases). There are 15 residues in the CDR3. Germline V gives CDR1 GTSNPN, CDR2 SVGIG (reference sequence). Trimming pared 4 bases from V and 2 bases from J, leaving 12 bases between. Here the CDR3 DNA reads TGTGCCTGGACGCTCAGGGGAACTGGGGCCAACGTCCTGACTTTC. Protein: CAWTLRGTGANVLTF.

This clonotype was seen at least ten times. CDR3 sequence: CATSRRSVIQETQYF. CDR3 nucleotide sequence: TGTGCCACCAGCAGAAGGAGCGTGATCCAAGAGACCCAGTACTTC. The rearrangement links TRBV15 to TRBJ2-5; D is ambiguous. The CDR3 runs 15 residues. Trimming removed 2 bases at V and 1 base at J, with 11 bases between. CDR1 LNHNV and CDR2 YYDKDF come from the germline V gene (reference sequence).

This clonotype was found many times. The V and J genes are TRBV6-1 and TRBJ2-5; 10 bases are shared with TRBD1. Germline trimming cut 6 bases from V and 5 bases from J; bases unmatched to any gene: 9. Germline CDR1 MNHNS, CDR2 SASEGT. The CDR3 extends over 15 amino acids. CDR3 residues: CASSHLGQGFETQYF. The CDR3 region has the DNA TGTGCCAGCAGCCACCTGGGACAGGGGTTTGAGACCCAGTACTTC.

In this sample, this clonotype turned up many times. The V and J genes are TRBV7-9 and TRBJ2-6, with D possibly matching TRBD1 (6 bases). Trimming stripped 2 bases from V and 0 bases from J, with 8 bases between. The CDR3 spans 16 residues. Germline values: CDR1 SEHNR, CDR2 FQNEAQ (reference sequence). The CDR3 coding sequence is TGTGCCAGCAGCTTAAGGGGGACCTCTGGGGCCAACGTCCTGACTTTC. This codes for CASSLRGTSGANVLTF. The full variable domain, in which reference TRBV7-9 and TRBJ2-6 provide the parts outside the CDR3, is DTGVSQNPRHKITKRGQNVTFRCDPISEHNRLYWYRQTLGQGPEFLTYFQNEAQLEKSRLLSDRFSAERPKGSFSTLEIQRTEQGDSAMYLCASSLRGTSGANVLTFGAGSRLTVL.